The sequence of this T cell receptor beta chain was determined in a study of blood T cell repertoires in COVID-19. The wider study: Material from acute and convalescent COVID-19 was sourced from the United States, Italy and Spain.

Donors were grouped by their self-reported clinical history. Measured with immunoSEQ multiplex PCR; TCRdb has only the in-frame clones, and not every one. The sample records hundreds of thousands of clones, 65% to 90% being singletons. This CDR3 comprises 16 residues. The V end lost 5 bases, the J end lost 3 bases, and 17 bases lay between the germline ends. CDR1 is SGHTA and CDR2 is FQGNSA in the germline V gene. This receptor was taken from a woman in her forties or fifties with acute COVID-19. This chain joins TRBV7-2 and TRBJ1-5; perhaps TRBD1 as D (6 bases). Sequencing was done on a sample of PBMCs or T cells enriched from blood (not recorded which). The CDR3 spells CASSRERVGANQPQHF. The CDR3, as DNA: TGTGCCAGCAGCCGTGAGCGTGTGGGGGCCAATCAGCCCCAGCATTTT.